This T cell receptor (beta chain) was profiled in a study of blood T cell repertoires in COVID-19. Per the germline V gene, CDR1 is LNHDA and CDR2 is SQIVND (reference sequence). V shed 11 bases, J shed 5 bases, and the junction held 14 bases outside the gene matches. CDR3 length: 15 residues. Sequencing used immunoSEQ multiplex PCR; TCRdb keeps in-frame clones, though not all of them. The sample lists around 170,000 clones; about 86% were seen once. This rearrangement joins TRBV19 to TRBJ1-2; 10 bases are shared with TRBD1. This receptor was obtained from a man aged 45-60 years with active or convalescent COVID-19. The sample consisted of peripheral blood. As DNA, the CDR3 is TGTGCCGTCCGGGACAGGGGTACTACTTGGTATGGCTACACCTTC. Translation gives CAVRDRGTTWYGYTF.